This TCR beta chain appears in the sequencing data of a study of T cells in Graves' hyperthyroidism and ophthalmopathy. The CDR3 is made up of 14 amino acids. Germline loops: CDR1 SNHLY, CDR2 FYNNEI. The germline V and J ends were trimmed by 8 bases and 9 bases, with 23 bases remaining between them. Amplified TCR beta CDR3 regions derived from RNA transcripts. A set of HTBI primers served as the primers for a first-round RT-PCR of the TCR CDR3. One entry per CDR3 protein results from TCRdb running MiXCR on the multiplex PCR reads. The sample includes 500,000 to 750,000 distinct CDR3 sequences, approximately 15% of them seen just once. This clonotype was counted ten times or more.

This receptor was taken from a woman between 18 and 29 years old with Graves' ophthalmopathy. The chain recombines TRBV2 with TRBJ2-7; TRBD2 is a possible D gene (6 bases). Sequenced sample: blood. The DNA for the CDR3 is TGTGCCAGCGGATCGGGACTCCCCTCTTCTCGGCAGTACTTC. It translates to CASGSGLPSSRQYF.